This T cell receptor (beta chain) was profiled in a study of long-term antiretroviral therapy in people with HIV. Study background: Specimens dating back about a decade before the 2015 immediate-ART recommendation are the oldest included.

Broader study findings: HIV repertoires showed narrower CDR3 length ranges than controls. Clonal populations expanded prior to ART predominated within the repertoire at all time points.

Each specimen consisted of roughly 1-11 million cryopreserved PBMC prior to extraction of DNA. The germline CDR1 and CDR2 sequences are SGHRS and YFSETQ. The CDR3 runs 15 residues. The ends were cut back, 4 bases at V and 9 bases at J, with 17 bases in the middle. This was the immunoSEQ v3.0 assay at survey level. Some clones are missing from TCRdb's copy, which holds only in-frame ones; the method was immunoSEQ multiplex PCR. The sample contains about 16,000 clones, about 79% of which appear only once. As to this clone: What it binds is not known.

The TCR sequence derives from a woman in her forties or fifties with HIV. Sequenced here: unsorted PBMCs, sampled 1.5 years before starting antiretroviral therapy. This chain links TRBV5-1 with TRBJ1-6; possibly TRBD1 for D (5 bases). The CDR3 region is CASSRAGGGSSPLHF. The CDR3 bases are TGCGCCAGCAGCCGGGCGGGGGGGGGTAGTTCACCCCTCCACTTT.